This TCR beta chain was found in a study of shared clonotypes between healthy human individuals. Across the study: Used for every donor were three CD4 naive, three CD4 memory, two CD8 naive and one CD8 memory plate.

Study-wide points: Sampling was confined to blood; repertoires within tissues likely differ.

With regard to this clone: The antigen is unknown.

Here immunoSEQ multiplex PCR was the method, and the copy in TCRdb shows in-frame clones only, minus some. The sample shows 2,100,000 or so clones, approximately 95% of them seen only once. The CDR3 is 13 residues long. The germline V gene encodes CDR1 SGHRS and CDR2 YFSETQ. V lost 6 bases and J 3 bases, leaving 12 bases between the germline ends. This clonotype was obtained from a man aged 18 to 29 in good health. The chain joins TRBV5-1 to TRBJ1-1, with D possibly matching TRBD1 (5 bases). Sequenced sample: naive CD4+ T cells sorted from blood. Described subset: CD45RA+ positively selected. For the CDR3, the DNA is TGCGCCAGCAACTCGGCAGGGCACACTGAAGCTTTCTTT. This encodes CASNSAGHTEAFF.